The sequence of this TCR beta chain was determined in a study of Tregs in tolerant kidney transplant recipients. Mixed chimerism was transient after nonmyeloablative marrow transplants from related graft donors. Clones were read by immunoSEQ multiplex PCR, and TCRdb kept only the in-frame ones, dropping some. The table shows roughly 70,000 clones, with over 75% occurring only once. Whole-study results and caveats: Validation in larger populations is needed because few patients were studied.

Deletions cut 7 bases from V and 2 bases from J, with 17 bases between. CDR1 is ENHRY and CDR2 is SYGVKD in the germline V gene. The CDR3 is made up of 15 amino acids. With respect to this clone: The antigen remains unidentified.

The chain is built from TRBV10-3 and TRBJ1-1; a possible D gene is TRBD1 (6 bases). The source of this sequence is a human patient who received a combined kidney and bone marrow transplant. Some of these T cells may belong to the graft donor. The sample was CD4+ T cells from blood (PBMCs), taken 6 months after the transplant. The CDR3 reads CAITRGDTVNTEAFF. The CDR3 nucleotides read TGTGCCATCACCCGAGGGGACACGGTCAACACTGAAGCTTTCTTT.